Below, one T cell receptor (beta chain) is given with its context. Antigen unknown. The time point denotes: newly diagnosed GD, antithyroid drugs for less than 3 months. TCR sequences were obtained from RNA taken from PBMCs. The peripheral blood volume drawn was approximately 9 milliliters, and it was collected into EDTA tubes. This sample is part of a study of regulatory T cells in long-lasting Graves disease. Through Arm-PCR of CDR3 regions and iRepertoire HTBI primers, TCR beta libraries were built. A single record per CDR3 protein comes from TCRdb applying MiXCR to the multiplex PCR reads. Of a few hundred thousand distinct CDR3 sequences listed, 12% were seen once; the top ten hold approximately 17%. Trimming shortened V by 10 bases and J by 1 base, and 16 bases separated the two germline ends. Per the germline V gene, CDR1 is MNHEY and CDR2 is SVGEGT. CDR3 length: 15 residues. Notes on the study in general: New patients shared over 900 public clonotypes, and persistent patients shared more, with approximately 2,500. Segments TRBV28, TRBJ1-2 and TRBJ2-5 showed preferential usage in persistent disease.

The sample was also reused in another study, on T cells in Graves' hyperthyroidism and ophthalmopathy. From that second work: The HTBI primer set drove a first-round RT-PCR of the TCR CDR3.

The chain joins TRBV6-2 or TRBV6-3 to TRBJ2-2; D possibly uses TRBD1 or TRBD2 (5 bases each). The sequences come from peripheral blood mononuclear cells (PBMCs), collected at new diagnosis, from a patient treated with antithyroid drugs. The receptor was derived from a woman in her late teens or twenties with Graves disease. CDR3 sequence: CATDEGTVNTGELFF. The CDR3 nucleotides are TGTGCCACCGACGAGGGGACGGTGAACACCGGGGAGCTGTTTTTT.